Below, 19 T cell receptor beta chains from the same sample are listed, as sequenced in a study of blood T cells in healthy people across ages. Sample-barcoded 5' priming and a J-beta primer mix drove a second PCR of about 7 to 11 cycles. TCRdb analysed the 5' RACE reads with MiXCR anew, one entry per CDR3 protein. The sample has almost 1 million distinct CDR3 sequences, about 51% seen once; the top ten hold 20% to 25%. The sequenced sample consisted of blood. All receptors derive from a woman aged 60-75 years in good health.

A few counts support this clonotype. V and J are TRBV12-3 or TRBV12-4 and TRBJ2-1; D remains unclear. The CDR3 spans 13 residues. V was cut by 3 bases and J by 8 bases, with 11 bases left in between. This chain's CDR3 is CASSFLVKDEQFF. The CDR3 DNA reads TGTGCCAGCAGTTTCCTAGTGAAGGATGAGCAGTTCTTC.

The V call is TRBV29-1, the J call TRBJ2-7; D ambiguous. Germline CDR1 is SQVTM and CDR2 is ANQGSEA. This CDR3 spans 13 amino acids. Trimming removed 5 bases from V and 0 bases from J, with 11 bases in between. CDR3 sequence (DNA): TGCAGCGTTCAGGCAGACACCTCCTACGAGCAGTACTTC. Its protein product is CSVQADTSYEQYF.

This clonotype was seen a handful of times. J is TRBJ2-3 and V is TRBV29-1; perhaps TRBD2 as D (6 bases). Germline CDR1 is SQVTM and CDR2 is ANQGSEA. Trimming took off 1 base at V and 3 bases at J, with 17 bases between the two ends. This CDR3 is 16 amino acids long. DNA of the CDR3: TGCAGCGTTGAAGGGACTATAATTTCGGGGACAGATACGCAGTATTTT. Amino acids: CSVEGTIISGTDTQYF.

Points on this clonotype: Because the CDR3 is missing its conserved closing phenylalanine or tryptophan, this is likely a read error. The chain combines TRBV6-5 with TRBJ2-7; maybe TRBD1 (6 bases). The germline gives CDR1 MNHEY, CDR2 SVGAGI. CDR3 length equals 15 residues. The V and J ends lost 5 bases and 2 bases respectively, with 16 bases between them. The CDR3, as DNA: TGTGCCAGCAGTGTACAGGTAGGGGGACCCTACGAGCAGTACTTA. Residues: CASSVQVGGPYEQYL.

The chain recombines TRBV15 with TRBJ2-3, with 15 bases aligning to TRBD2. In germline, CDR1 is LNHNV, CDR2 YYDKDF (reference sequence). The CDR3 is made up of 17 amino acids. Losses at the gene ends were 0 bases for V and 7 bases for J; bases not matched to a gene: 5. The CDR3 coding sequence is TGTGCCACCAGCAGAGATCGGGGACTAGCGGGGGGAAATACGCAGTATTTT. It specifies CATSRDRGLAGGNTQYF.

The chain carries TRBV28 and TRBJ1-1; D possibly corresponds to TRBD1 (6 bases). Germline lookup yields CDR1 MDHEN and CDR2 SYDVKM. This CDR3 contains 18 residues. The V and J ends lost 0 bases and 3 bases respectively, with 20 bases between them. CDR3 nucleotides: TGTGCCAGCAGTTTATGGGGGACGCCTGGGGGGCTCGACACTGAAGCTTTCTTT. Translation gives CASSLWGTPGGLDTEAFF.

This chain connects TRBV27 to TRBJ2-3; TRBD1 aligns across 9 bases. From germline, CDR1 is MNHEY and CDR2 SMNVEV (reference sequence). J gave up 5 bases and V 5 bases, and 5 bases lay outside the gene matches. CDR3 length equals 14 residues. The chain's CDR3 is CASSLRQGVDTQYF. The CDR3, as DNA: TGTGCCAGCAGTCTCCGACAGGGGGTAGATACGCAGTATTTT.

The chain combines TRBV21-1 with TRBJ2-7; the table's D call, TRBD2, has no DNA check behind it. TRBV21-1 is classified as a pseudogene. The CDR3 spans 15 residues. This CDR3 is CASSSVRRVLREQYF. The DNA of the CDR3 is TGTGCCAGCAGCTCGGTCAGAAGAGTCCTCCGCGAGCAGTACTTC.

This clonotype came up a few times. Here the CDR3 DNA reads TGCGCCAGCGTCCCAGCGACAGGAACGGAGACCCAGTACTTC. The encoded protein is CASVPATGTETQYF. This chain uses TRBV5-1 with TRBJ2-5; a weak D match, TRBD1 (6 bases). The CDR3 spans 14 residues. Per the germline V gene, CDR1 is SGHRS and CDR2 is YFSETQ. V dropped 7 bases and J dropped 5 bases, with 18 bases sitting between them.

The CDR3 here is CATPEGLAGVRDTDTQYF. CDR3 nucleotides: TGTGCCACTCCGGAGGGACTAGCGGGAGTTAGGGACACAGATACGCAGTATTTT. The chain uses TRBV3-1 and TRBJ2-3; TRBD2 matches 14 bases. V trimming: 10 bases; J trimming: 2 bases; junction bases outside the gene matches: 14. This CDR3 has 18 residues. Germline values: CDR1 LGHDT, CDR2 YNNKEL (reference sequence).

The chain has TRBV2 and TRBJ2-3, with D unclear. CDR3 length: 13 residues. The V gene's germline CDR1 is SNHLY and CDR2 FYNNEI. The V gene lost 10 bases and the J gene lost 2 bases, with 13 bases spanning the gap. The CDR3 sequence: CATDGRYTDTQYF. In DNA form, the CDR3 reads TGTGCCACCGATGGACGGTACACAGATACGCAGTATTTT.

This clonotype was recorded a few times. This chain joins TRBV4-2 and TRBJ2-4; D may correspond to TRBD1 or TRBD2 (5 bases each). The closer fit of TRBJ2-7 to the DNA end suggests the J call may be wrong. The germline V gene has CDR1 LGHNA and CDR2 YNFKEQ. The length of the CDR3 is 15 residues. The CDR3 spells CASSQQLGVFGEQYF. CDR3 in DNA: TGTGCCAGCAGCCAACAACTAGGGGTGTTTGGCGAGCAGTACTTC.

This clonotype was seen once. This rearrangement joins TRBV28 to TRBJ2-7; the match to TRBD1 covers 8 bases. The CDR3 has 17 amino acids. J gave up 2 bases and V 5 bases, and 14 bases lay outside the gene matches. Germline V gene lookup returns CDR1 MDHEN and CDR2 SYDVKM. This chain's CDR3 is CASSTYRLGQATYEQYF. DNA for the CDR3: TGTGCCAGCAGTACGTACCGCCTGGGACAGGCTACCTACGAGCAGTACTTC.

The chain recombines TRBV7-2 with TRBJ2-1; 7 bases agree with TRBD2. CDR3 length: 15 amino acids. Unmatched junction bases numbered 7, after V lost 0 bases and J lost 8 bases. CDR1 is SGHTA, CDR2 FQGNSA, per germline. As DNA, the CDR3 is TGTGCCAGCAGCTTAGCGGCGGGAGTGCTCTATGAGCAGTTCTTC. Protein: CASSLAAGVLYEQFF.

V usage is TRBV21-1 and J usage is TRBJ2-5; the table's D call, TRBD2, has no DNA check behind it. The DNA end is more similar to TRBJ2-7, so the J call may be wrong. TRBV21-1 is a known pseudogene. The CDR3 is 17 amino acids. CDR3 DNA: TGTGCCAGCAGCGTCACCGGGGAGGTCAGGGCCATTTACGAGCAGTACTTC. This translates into CASSVTGEVRAIYEQYF.

The chain joins TRBV5-1 to TRBJ2-1; 7 bases match TRBD1. The trim removed 1 base at V and 4 bases at J, leaving 11 bases unmatched. The V gene's germline CDR1 is SGHRS and CDR2 YFSETQ. The CDR3 is made up of 17 amino acids. CDR3 loop: CASSLYGILDRYNEQFF. The CDR3 bases are TGCGCCAGCAGCTTGTATGGCATCCTGGACAGGTACAATGAGCAGTTCTTC.

This chain uses TRBV2 with TRBJ1-5, with D unclear. The CDR3 is 11 amino acids. Between the trimmed V and J ends, which lost 8 bases and 6 bases, there was a span of 8 bases. CDR1 is SNHLY and CDR2 is FYNNEI in the germline V gene. The CDR3 loop is CASALAQPQHF. In DNA, the CDR3 is TGTGCCAGCGCCTTGGCTCAGCCCCAGCATTTT.

This clonotype was observed a handful of times. The V and J genes are TRBV28 and TRBJ2-5; D unresolved. The germline gives CDR1 MDHEN, CDR2 SYDVKM. Trimming took 2 bases from V and 10 from J, leaving 8 bases between them. The CDR3 runs to 11 residues. Written as DNA, the CDR3 is TGTGCCAGCAGTTTACGTCATAACCAGTACTTC. Translated, it gives CASSLRHNQYF.

The rearrangement links TRBV5-1 to TRBJ2-2, with D perhaps matching TRBD1 (8 bases). V was clipped by 4 bases and J by 2 bases, with 24 bases between them. CDR3 length: 19 amino acids. Per germline, CDR1 SGHRS and CDR2 YFSETQ. The CDR3 coding sequence is TGCGCCAGCAGCCCTACCCGTTGGCACAGGGGGGGAAACACCGGGGAGCTGTTTTTT. Translation: CASSPTRWHRGGNTGELFF.